This TCR beta chain was retrieved from a study of shared clonotypes between healthy human individuals. The overall study: Researchers assigned three CD4 naive, three CD4 memory, two CD8 naive and one CD8 memory plate to each donor.

Method: immunoSEQ multiplex PCR; TCRdb's copy keeps in-frame clones and lacks some. Here the sample spans hundreds of thousands of clones, roughly 95% being singletons. The naive CD8 subset, CD45RO-negative cells positively selected for CCR7, excluded terminally differentiated effector memory CD45RA+ cells. From germline, CDR1 is WSHSY and CDR2 SAAADI. The CDR3 covers 15 residues. The trim removed 2 bases at V and 6 bases at J, leaving 4 bases unmatched. The source material was naive CD8+ T cells sorted from blood. The source is a young woman in good health. The V call is TRBV10-2, the J call TRBJ2-1; 10 bases are shared with TRBD2. DNA for the CDR3: TGCGCCAGCAGTGAGCTAGCGGGAGTTCGCAATGAGCAGTTCTTC. Translating gives CASSELAGVRNEQFF.